This entry lists 15 T cell receptor beta chains sequenced from one sample in a study of T cell clonality in common variable immunodeficiency. The protocol was immunoSEQ multiplex PCR, while the TCRdb copy is restricted to in-frame clones and leaves out a portion. Altogether approximately 81,000 clones were found in the sample, and no singletons occur. Sequenced input: peripheral blood mononuclear cells. All receptors come from a person aged 18-70 years in good health.

This clone was seen more than once but under ten times. The sequence runs out 3 residues before the end of the CDR3; the remainder is reconstructed from the germline J gene. V usage is TRBV7-9 and J usage is TRBJ1-6; TRBD1 is a possible D gene (6 bases). The CDR3 contains 15 residues. V was shortened by 5 bases and J by 7 bases, with 15 bases between the two germline ends. Germline CDR1 SEHNR, CDR2 FQNEAQ (reference sequence). Incomplete CDR3 DNA: TGTGCCAGCAGCCCAAGGGGGGGGAACAATTCACCC. Translation gives CASSPRGGNNSP. The CDR3 in full is CASSPRGGNNSPLHF.

This clone has ten or more counts. The DNA ends 3 residues before the CDR3 does, and the rest of the CDR3 is filled in from the germline J gene. The V gene is TRBV19, the J gene TRBJ1-6, with D maybe TRBD1 (5 bases). Germline V gene sequence: CDR1 LNHDA, CDR2 SQIVND (reference sequence). V lost 5 bases and J 10 bases, leaving 18 bases between the germline ends. The CDR3 extends over 15 amino acids. The sequenced part of the CDR3 DNA is TGTGCCAGTAGTCCGGGGACTGAGAGAAGCTCACCC. Its protein is CASSPGTERSSP. The full CDR3 is CASSPGTERSSPLHF.

This clone was seen repeatedly, ten times or more. Read data end 3 residues before the CDR3 end; the end is taken from the germline J gene. The chain carries TRBV14 and TRBJ2-5; weak D call: TRBD1 (6 bases). Germline CDR1 SGHDN, CDR2 FVKESK. The V end lost 0 bases, the J end lost 4 bases, and 18 bases lay between the germline ends. The CDR3 spans 17 residues. This CDR3 reads CASSQDFRGDPRETQYF. The part of the CDR3 DNA that was read is TGTGCCAGCAGCCAAGATTTCAGGGGAGACCCTCGAGAGACC.

This clone came up many times. The read finishes 3 residues shy of the CDR3 end, and the germline J gene is used to complete it. V is TRBV5-1 and J is TRBJ2-6, with D possibly being TRBD2 (5 bases). The CDR3 spans 16 residues. Per germline, CDR1 SGHRS and CDR2 YFSETQ. Trimming took off 1 base at V and 2 bases at J, with 10 bases between the two ends. Incomplete CDR3 DNA: TGCGCCAGCAGCTTGATATCCGGGGCTGGGGCCAACGTC. Amino acids: CASSLISGAGANV. The entire CDR3 protein is CASSLISGAGANVLTF.

This clone was seen ten or more times. The missing CDR3 end, 3 residues past where the read stops, is filled in from the germline J gene. The V gene is TRBV7-3, the J gene TRBJ2-3; 7 positions match TRBD2. CDR3 length equals 15 residues. J gave up 0 bases and V 5 bases, and 5 bases lay outside the gene matches. From germline, CDR1 is SGHTA and CDR2 FQGTGA. CDR3 bases read: TGTGCCAGCAGCCAACTAGCGACTAGCACAGATACG. Amino acid sequence: CASSQLATSTDT. The entire CDR3 is CASSQLATSTDTQYF.

This clone was counted many times. The observed sequence ends 3 residues before the CDR3 terminus, with the missing tail filled in from the germline J gene. The genes are TRBV5-4 and TRBJ2-1, with D possibly being TRBD1 (5 bases). The CDR3 runs to 14 residues. V gave up 3 bases and J gave up 5 bases, with 12 bases separating them. Germline-derived CDR1 and CDR2 are SGHNT and YYREEE (reference sequence). CDR3 sequence reads: CASSSPPGHNEQFF. CDR3 DNA (partial): TGTGCCAGCAGCTCGCCGCCAGGGCACAATGAG.

This clone has a count of ten or more. The CDR3 extends 3 residues past the end of the read, so its final part is completed from the germline J gene. This chain connects TRBV5-1 to TRBJ1-4; TRBD1 might be the D (5 bases). The germline V gene has CDR1 SGHRS and CDR2 YFSETQ. The CDR3 length is 15 residues. V was clipped by 0 bases and J by 0 bases, with 6 bases between them. Partial CDR3 DNA: TGCGCCAGCAGCTTGGTAGGGGCAACTAATGAAAAA. It specifies CASSLVGATNEK. The entire CDR3 protein reads CASSLVGATNEKLFF.

This clone has more than one count but fewer than ten. The CDR3 protein is CSARDTRYENTEAFF. Partial CDR3 DNA: TGCAGTGCTAGAGACACCCGGTATGAGAACACTGAA. The chain is built from TRBV20-1 and TRBJ1-1; no reliable D call. Sequencing ends 3 residues short of the CDR3 end; the germline J gene provides the rest. Germline loops: CDR1 DFQATT, CDR2 SNEGSKA (reference sequence). This CDR3 contains 15 residues. V gave up 0 bases and J gave up 1 base, with 12 bases separating them.

Many counts were recorded for this clone. The read falls 3 residues short of the CDR3 end, and the missing part is taken from the germline J gene. The chain couples TRBV20-1 to TRBJ2-2, with a possible D match to TRBD2 (6 bases). This CDR3 comprises 15 residues. V gave up 6 bases and J gave up 1 base, with 15 bases separating them. Germline CDR1 DFQATT, CDR2 SNEGSKA (reference sequence). The sequenced part of the CDR3 DNA is TGCAGTGCCCATCGGGCGGGGCTGAACACCGGGGAG. Its protein product is CSAHRAGLNTGE. The full CDR3 is CSAHRAGLNTGELFF.

This clone was seen repeatedly, ten times or more. The read halts 3 residues ahead of the CDR3 end, with the missing end drawn from the germline J gene. V and J are TRBV7-2 and TRBJ2-2; weak D call: TRBD2 (5 bases). The V end lost 0 bases, the J end lost 0 bases, and 8 bases lay between the germline ends. Germline loops: CDR1 SGHTA, CDR2 FQGNSA. The CDR3 length is 16 residues. The CDR3 bases that were read are TGTGCCAGCAGCTTAGCATCGCGGGCGAACACCGGGGAG. It is translated as CASSLASRANTGE. The CDR3 as a whole reads CASSLASRANTGELFF.

This clone was detected ten times or more. The junction shows a germline mismatch at one end, possibly a read error. The observed sequence ends 3 residues before the CDR3 terminus, with the missing tail filled in from the germline J gene. The J gene is TRBJ2-1, the V gene TRBV4-2, with 9 bases matching TRBD1. The CDR3 is 18 residues long. Germline-derived CDR1 and CDR2 are LGHNA and YNFKEQ. The CDR3 loop is CASSQHLPGQGLYNEQFF. CDR3 DNA (partial): TGCGCCAGCAGCCAACACCTACCCGGACAGGGGCTCTACAATGAG.

This clone was found many times. The CDR3 end falls 3 residues outside the read, so it is completed with the germline J gene. The J gene is TRBJ2-1, the V gene TRBV29-1; TRBD2 agrees at 8 bases. This CDR3 is built from 15 residues. Germline CDR1 SQVTM, CDR2 ANQGSEA. With V trimmed by 5 bases and J by 5 bases, 11 bases remained unmatched. The covered CDR3 bases are TGCAGCGTTCCTAAAACTAGCGGTGTTGACAATGAG. Translation: CSVPKTSGVDNE. The entire CDR3 reads CSVPKTSGVDNEQFF.

This clone has ten or more counts. The read comes to an end 3 residues before the CDR3 does, leaving the germline J gene to fill in the end. The gene calls are TRBV5-4 and TRBJ1-6; possibly TRBD1 for D (6 bases). The length of the CDR3 is 15 residues. Trimming took 1 base from V and 6 from J, leaving 11 bases between them. CDR1 SGHNT and CDR2 YYREEE come from the germline V gene (reference sequence). CDR3 sequence: CASSLLGALNSPLHF. CDR3 bases read: TGTGCCAGCAGCTTGCTGGGGGCGCTTAATTCACCC.

This clone was seen at least ten times. The read ends 3 residues early relative to the CDR3; the germline J gene fills the gap. The V and J genes are TRBV29-1 and TRBJ1-1; a weak D match, TRBD1 (5 bases). Germline V gene lookup returns CDR1 SQVTM and CDR2 ANQGSEA. The CDR3 consists of 13 residues. Trimming took off 7 bases at V and 5 bases at J, with 17 bases between the two ends. CDR3 in amino acids: CSAHPAGRTEAFF. The DNA read from the CDR3 is TGCAGCGCCCACCCCGCAGGGCGAACTGAA. Full variable domain (outside the CDR3, taken from reference TRBV29-1 and TRBJ1-1): SAVISQKPSRDICQRGTSLTIQCQVDSQVTMMFWYRQQPGQSLTLIATANQGSEATYESGFVIDKFPISRPNLTFSTLTVSNMSPEDSSIYLCSAHPAGRTEAFFGQGTRLTVV.

In its sample, this clone was seen many times. Sequencing ends 3 residues short of the CDR3 end; the germline J gene provides the rest. The chain has TRBV5-5 and TRBJ2-7; perhaps TRBD1 as D (6 bases). CDR3 size: 14 residues. V lost 0 bases and J lost 2, with 9 bases in between. Germline loops: CDR1 SGHKS, CDR2 YYEKEE (reference sequence). The part of the CDR3 DNA that was read is TGTGCCAGCAGCTTGGTGGGGGCCCCCTACGAG. It yields the protein CASSLVGAPYE. The CDR3, in full, reads CASSLVGAPYEQYF.